The present T cell receptor (beta chain) was sequenced within a study of cytomegalovirus exposure and HLA in healthy donors. Concerning this clone itself: Antigen specificity is unknown.

This CDR3 has 14 amino acids. V was clipped by 1 base and J by 4 bases, with 5 bases between them. Germline assignment: CDR1 LNHDA and CDR2 SQIVND (reference sequence). PCR was performed using 60 Vbeta and 13 Jbeta primers. TCRdb's table, derived via immunoSEQ multiplex PCR, lists solely in-frame clones and lacks some. The table lists around 140,000 clones, almost 85% of them singletons. Findings of the study overall: The sole available immune exposure information was CMV serostatus. Reportedly, fewer N-insertions than the approximately 600-donor mean appeared in an Asian-associated ancestry cluster in a later analysis.

The clonotype was recovered from a man aged 18 to 29 in good health and CMV-seropositive. The sample consisted of PBMCs. The chain is built from TRBV19 and TRBJ2-6; D not certain. The chain's CDR3 is CASSIGKGANVLTF. The CDR3 nucleotides read TGTGCCAGTAGTATAGGTAAAGGGGCCAACGTCCTGACTTTC.